This record concerns one T cell receptor beta chain sequence. The CDR3 has 15 residues. Germline V lookup: CDR1 LNHDA, CDR2 SQIVND (reference sequence). Trimming at V came to 5 bases and at J to 1 base, leaving 4 bases not matched to a gene. As to time point: baseline, week 1 (first vaccination visit). Stated treatment: pre-vaccination baseline after standard-of-care therapy. The astrocytomas were IDH1-mutant, ATRX-negative, and WHO grade 3 or 4. The sample originates from a study of a mutant IDH1 vaccine in newly diagnosed glioma. The table came from immunoSEQ multiplex PCR; TCRdb's copy has only in-frame clones and leaves some out. The sample lists 15,000 to 20,000 clones, just under 80% occurring once.

The chain joins TRBV19 to TRBJ1-4; 7 bases map to TRBD1. This TCR was recovered from a man aged 35-49 years with glioma. This specimen was PBMCs, taken from a glioma patient treated with radiotherapy, temozolomide or both. Here the CDR3 DNA reads TGTGCCAGTAGTCCGCAGGGGGTAACTAATGAAAAACTGTTTTTT. It encodes CASSPQGVTNEKLFF. The full variable domain, in which reference TRBV19 and TRBJ1-4 provide the parts outside the CDR3, is DGGITQSPKYLFRKEGQNVTLSCEQNLNHDAMYWYRQDPGQGLRLIYYSQIVNDFQKGDIAEGYSVSREKKESFPLTVTSAQKNPTAFYLCASSPQGVTNEKLFFGSGTQLSVL.